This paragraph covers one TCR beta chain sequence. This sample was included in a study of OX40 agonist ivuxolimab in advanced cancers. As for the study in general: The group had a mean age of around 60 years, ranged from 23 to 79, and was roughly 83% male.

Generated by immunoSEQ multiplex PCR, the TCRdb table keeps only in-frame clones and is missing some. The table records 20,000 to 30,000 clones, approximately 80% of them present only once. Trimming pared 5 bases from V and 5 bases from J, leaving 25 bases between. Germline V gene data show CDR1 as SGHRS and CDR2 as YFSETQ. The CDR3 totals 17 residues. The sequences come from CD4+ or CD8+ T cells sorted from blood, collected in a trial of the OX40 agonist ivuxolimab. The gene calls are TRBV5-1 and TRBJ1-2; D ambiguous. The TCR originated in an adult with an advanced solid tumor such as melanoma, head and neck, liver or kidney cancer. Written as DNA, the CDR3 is TGCGCCAGCAGGCGGCAGCGGGAACTAAGTGATAGGTATGGCTACACCTTC. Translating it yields CASRRQRELSDRYGYTF.